These T cell receptor delta chains were read from a single sample in a study of Vδ1+ human thymocytes. TCRdb re-identified clones in the multiplex PCR reads via CATT. The table shows some 23,000 delta-chain clones, with less than 30% occurring only once. Input material: Vdelta1+ gamma-delta thymocytes from the thymus. Every receptor here comes from a boy under two years old who had congenital heart surgery. The CDR3 runs from the conserved cysteine through the conserved F or W. A D gene is named only where the DNA matches it firmly. Clone size is given for some rows only: seen once, a few or many times, or a class if the clone is expanded.

j_call	clone_size	d_call	v_call	cdr3_nt	cdr3_aa
TRDJ1	few	-	TRDV1	TGTGCTCTTGGGGCCTACCTTCCTACAAAGGAGGATACTCCTGGGGGATTCCGGGGACTCATCTTT	CALGAYLPTKEDTPGGFRGLIF
TRDJ1	few	-	TRDV1	TGTGCTCTTGGGGAATGCTCCACTTCTTACACCGATAAACTCATCTTT	CALGECSTSYTDKLIF
TRDJ1	-	-	TRDV1	TGTGCTCTTGGGCAACTTGCAACCGATAAACTCATCTTT	CALGQLATDKLIF
TRDJ1	-	-	TRDV1	TGTGCTCTTGGGGCCTACCGACCGACCTACCACGACACCGATAAACTCATCTTT	CALGAYRPTYHDTDKLIF
TRDJ1	-	TRDD2	TRDV1	TGTGCTCTTGGGGTTCCTACGACGACCGGGGCCACAGTGCACCTCATCTTT	CALGVPTTTGATVHLIF
TRDJ1	few	-	TRDV1	TGTGCTCTTGGGGAAGGGGACATTATTTCGATCCGTAGTCTGGATAAACTCATCTTT	CALGEGDIISIRSLDKLIF
TRDJ1	many	TRDD3	TRDV1	TGTGCTCTTGGCTTCCACCCGCCGGGGATACTACCTATTAACACCGATAAACTCATCTTT	CALGFHPPGILPINTDKLIF
TRDJ1	-	-	TRDV1	TGTGCTCTTGGGGAATCGTACTCCCCAGCCCAGACCTACACCGATAAACTCATCTTT	CALGESYSPAQTYTDKLIF
TRDJ1	few	-	TRDV1	TGTGCTCTTGGGGAACTGTTTCCTCACTCGTACGGGACAGGGGCCTATTCCGGTACGAACACCGATAAACTCATCTTT	CALGELFPHSYGTGAYSGTNTDKLIF
TRDJ1	few	TRDD3	TRDV1	TGTGCTCTTGGGGAAGACCCGATCTGGGGGACCACAAGGATGACCACCGATAAACTCATCTTT	CALGEDPIWGTTRMTTDKLIF
TRDJ1	once	TRDD3	TRDV1	TGTGCTCTTGGGAAACGGGGGCCTTCCGAACTGGGGGAAAGGAGAACCCCCTACACCGATAAACTCATCTTT	CALGKRGPSELGERRTPYTDKLIF
TRDJ1	few	-	TRDV1	TGTGCTCTTGGAGAAAGATCCTTAATTTACGATAAACTCATCTTT	CALGERSLIYDKLIF
TRDJ1	-	TRDD3	TRDV1	TGTGCTCTTGGGGAAGGGCTTAAACCGACCCCATACACCGGACTAAACTGGGGGATACGCTGGTCCGATAAACTCATCTTT	CALGEGLKPTPYTGLNWGIRWSDKLIF
TRDJ1	-	TRDD3	TRDV1	TGTGCTGTTGGGGAACTGTCCCTAATTGGGGGATATCGGACCGATAAACTCATCTTT	CAVGELSLIGGYRTDKLIF
TRDJ1	-	-	TRDV1	TGCGCTCTTGGGGAACGGCACTTTAGTACTGGGAGGGAACCCGATAAACTCATCTTT	CALGERHFSTGREPDKLIF
TRDJ1	few	TRDD2	TRDV1	TGTGCTCTTGGGGACTCGTCCTTCCTACGTCGGGGGATGGGGACCGATAAACTCATCTTT	CALGDSSFLRRGMGTDKLIF
TRDJ1	-	-	TRDV1	TGTGCTCTTGGGGCGGGTTCCCCTCAGGGGGATAAACTCATCTTT	CALGAGSPQGDKLIF
TRDJ1	medium-sized	TRDD3	TRDV1	TGTGCTCTTGGGGTAGCCTCTGCTGGGGGATACCCAGGTACGACCGATAAACTCATCTTT	CALGVASAGGYPGTTDKLIF
TRDJ2	few	-	TRDV1	-	CALGEFWRGIGSPLTAQLFF
TRDJ1	-	TRDD3	TRDV1	TGTGCTCTTGGGGAACTTAGAACCCGGAGGTACTGGGGGATACGCTTAGGGTACACCGATAAACTCATCTTT	CALGELRTRRYWGIRLGYTDKLIF
TRDJ1	few	TRDD3	TRDV1	TGTGCTCTTGGGGAACTTGTCTCCTACGAGGGGGCTGGGGGACCTTGTACCGATAAACTCATCTTT	CALGELVSYEGAGGPCTDKLIF
TRDJ1	-	TRDD3	TRDV1	TGTGCTCTTGGGGAAAGGCTTTTGGTCCTTCTGGGGGTCCCATACACCGATAAACTCATCTTT	CALGERLLVLLGVPYTDKLIF
TRDJ1	medium-sized	-	TRDV1	TGTGCTCTTGGGGAACTTCGGGCCTCACCAAGGGGAAGACTCATCTTT	CALGELRASPRGRLIF
TRDJ1	many	-	TRDV1	TGTGCTCTTGGGGAAAAGTGTCGGACCCGGCTGGCGTACACCGATAAACTCATCTTT	CALGEKCRTRLAYTDKLIF
TRDJ1	-	-	TRDV1	TGTGCTCTTGGGGAACTCCCCCCCTTAGCGGAGTGGGGAGGTGACACCGATAAACTCATCTTT	CALGELPPLAEWGGDTDKLIF
TRDJ1	few	-	TRDV1	TGTGCTCTTGGTCCTTGTTCGAAGGGGATCGACCCATACACCGATAAACTCATCTTT	CALGPCSKGIDPYTDKLIF
TRDJ1	few	-	TRDV1	TGTGCTCTTGGGGAAAATCCCCCTAAGGGCGATAAACTCATCTTT	CALGENPPKGDKLIF